This T cell receptor beta chain was recovered during a study of T cell responses to AZD1222 COVID-19 vaccine. A word on this clone: Its antigen is not known.

V lost 0 bases to trimming and J lost 5 bases, with 23 bases between them. Germline lookup yields CDR1 SGDLS and CDR2 YYNGEE. The CDR3 runs 18 residues. TCRdb's table, derived via immunoSEQ multiplex PCR, lists solely in-frame clones and lacks some. The sample lists roughly 130,000 clones; around 93% were seen once. Broader study findings: A reported finding is that nearly half of spike-specific TCRs target unmutated variant regions. Vaccination with two AZD1222 doses was followed by a rise in Spike-specific TCR breadth and depth.

This sample comprised peripheral blood, obtained on day 0 of AZD1222 vaccination. The chain uses TRBV9 and TRBJ1-2; D gene ambiguous. The TCR was taken from an adult in good health. The chain's CDR3 is CASSVGVDPNRLEYGYTF. For the CDR3, the DNA is TGTGCCAGCAGCGTAGGTGTGGACCCGAACCGGTTGGAGTATGGCTACACCTTC. Full variable domain (remainder filled in from reference TRBV9 and TRBJ1-2): DSGVTQTPKHLITATGQRVTLRCSPRSGDLSVYWYQQSLDQGLQFLIQYYNGEERAKGNILERFSAQQFPDLHSELNLSSLELGDSALYFCASSVGVDPNRLEYGYTFGSGTRLTVV.